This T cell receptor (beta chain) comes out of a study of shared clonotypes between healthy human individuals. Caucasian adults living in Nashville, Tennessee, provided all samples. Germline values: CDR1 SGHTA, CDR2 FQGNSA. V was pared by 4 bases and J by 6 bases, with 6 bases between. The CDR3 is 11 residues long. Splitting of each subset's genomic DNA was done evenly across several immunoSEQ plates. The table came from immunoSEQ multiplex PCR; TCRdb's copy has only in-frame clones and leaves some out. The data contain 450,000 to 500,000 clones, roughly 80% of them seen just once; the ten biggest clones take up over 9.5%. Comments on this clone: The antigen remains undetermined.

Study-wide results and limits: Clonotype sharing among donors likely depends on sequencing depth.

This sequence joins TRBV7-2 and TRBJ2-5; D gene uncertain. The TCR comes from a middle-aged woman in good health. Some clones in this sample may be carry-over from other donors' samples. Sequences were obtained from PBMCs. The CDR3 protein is CASSSYQTQYF. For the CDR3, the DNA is TGTGCCAGCAGCTCCTACCAGACCCAGTACTTC. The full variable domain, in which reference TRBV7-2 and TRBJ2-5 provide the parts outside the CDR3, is GAGVSQSPSNKVTEKGKDVELRCDPISGHTALYWYRQSLGQGLEFLIYFQGNSAPDKSGLPSDRFSAERTGGSVSTLTIQRTQQEDSAVYLCASSSYQTQYFGPGTRLLVL.